This is a list of T cell receptor beta chains from one sample in a study of blood T cells in healthy people across ages. TCRdb called the 5' RACE reads again in MiXCR, with one record for every CDR3 protein. The table lists 850,000 to 950,000 distinct CDR3 sequences, around 26% of them singletons. Sequencing was done on a sample of blood. All receptors come from a woman at least 80 years old in good health. CDR3s include the opening cysteine and the closing phenylalanine or tryptophan. Fields, in order: D gene, clone size, V gene, CDR3 length, J gene, CDR3 protein, CDR3 DNA. The D gene is left open where the match is weak. A row's size may be missing; if present it is once, few, many or a size class.

-,few,TRBV3-1,14,TRBJ1-6,CASSRKRADSPLHF,TGTGCCAGCAGCCGTAAGCGGGCGGATTCACCCCTCCACTTT
TRBD1,many,TRBV5-1,14,TRBJ2-7,CASSLRTGSYEQYF,TGCGCCAGCAGCCTAAGGACAGGCTCCTACGAGCAGTACTTC
TRBD2,many,TRBV7-2,15,TRBJ2-1,CASSLASGVYNEQFF,TGTGCCAGCAGCTTGGCTAGCGGTGTCTACAATGAGCAGTTCTTC
-,few,TRBV28,14,TRBJ1-4,CASRSSGSNEKLFF,TGTGCCAGCAGATCCTCAGGGTCGAATGAAAAACTGTTTTTT
-,many,TRBV27,13,TRBJ2-7,CASSLGPGDEQYF,TGTGCCAGCAGTTTAGGGCCGGGGGACGAGCAGTACTTC
-,many,TRBV5-1,18,TRBJ2-4,CASSLGTALQRRKNIQYF,TGCGCCAGCAGCTTGGGGACAGCTCTGCAGCGACGTAAAAACATTCAGTACTTC
TRBD1,many,TRBV2,16,TRBJ2-6,CASSRDRGSGANVLTF,TGTGCCAGCAGCCGGGACAGGGGGTCTGGGGCCAACGTCCTGACTTTC
TRBD1,many,TRBV6-2/TRBV6-3,12,TRBJ2-1,CASNQGVDEQFF,TGTGCCAGCAACCAGGGGGTAGATGAGCAGTTCTTC
TRBD2,many,TRBV20-1,14,TRBJ2-7,CSAYPSGGGYEQYF,TGCAGTGCTTACCCTAGCGGGGGCGGTTACGAGCAGTACTTC
-,-,TRBV5-1,12,TRBJ2-2,CASSPQLGELFF,TGCGCCAGCAGCCCCCAACTGGGGGAGCTGTTTTTT
-,many,TRBV20-1,15,TRBJ2-5,CSASPPLSLQETQYF,TGCAGTGCTAGCCCCCCTCTCTCGCTCCAAGAGACCCAGTACTTC
TRBD1,few,TRBV5-1,15,TRBJ2-7,CASSSGTGYIYEQYF,TGCGCCAGCAGCTCCGGGACAGGGTACATCTACGAGCAGTACTTC
-,many,TRBV27,16,TRBJ1-2,CASRPDSKPRYYGYTF,TGTGCCAGCAGACCTGACAGCAAACCGCGTTATTATGGCTACACCTTC
-,-,TRBV6-5,16,TRBJ2-6,CASSYGSHSGANVLTF,TGTGCCAGCAGTTACGGCAGCCACTCTGGGGCCAACGTCCTGACTTTC
-,many,TRBV10-2,16,TRBJ2-3,CASSESGTPSTDTQYF,TGCGCCAGCAGTGAGTCAGGGACTCCTAGCACAGATACGCAGTATTTT
-,many,TRBV4-1,16,TRBJ2-3,CASSQVPRGRTDTQYF,TGCGCCAGCAGCCAGGTCCCACGGGGACGCACAGATACGCAGTATTTT
-,many,TRBV7-9,14,TRBJ2-7,CASSLRVGRYEQYF,TGTGCCAGCAGCTTGAGAGTGGGGAGGTACGAGCAGTACTTC
TRBD2,many,TRBV11-2,15,TRBJ2-7,CASSLGLAHSYEQYF,TGTGCCAGCAGCTTGGGACTAGCGCATTCCTACGAGCAGTACTTC
-,-,TRBV7-2,17,TRBJ2-3,CASSLLARGRSGDTQYF,TGTGCCAGCAGCTTACTAGCCAGGGGCCGCTCGGGAGATACGCAGTATTTT
-,-,TRBV5-1,16,TRBJ2-4,CASSLVPGVAKNIQYF,TGCGCCAGCAGCTTGGTTCCGGGGGTTGCCAAAAACATTCAGTACTTC
TRBD1,-,TRBV30,13,TRBJ2-1,CAWRRTGGVEQFF,TGTGCCTGGAGACGGACAGGGGGCGTCGAGCAGTTCTTC
-,-,TRBV12-3/TRBV12-4,15,TRBJ2-3,CASSFWRMTTDAQYF,TGTGCCAGCAGTTTCTGGCGAATGACAACAGATGCGCAATATTTT
TRBD2,few,TRBV19,19,TRBJ2-1,CASTRTSARTPWFDNEQFF,TGTGCCAGTACCCGGACTAGCGCTCGAACACCGTGGTTCGACAATGAGCAGTTCTTC
-,few,TRBV5-1,14,TRBJ1-2,CASSFPGEDYGYTF,TGCGCCAGCAGCTTTCCGGGGGAGGACTATGGCTACACCTTC
TRBD1,many,TRBV7-2,14,TRBJ1-2,CASSLEGADYGYTF,TGTGCCAGCAGCTTAGAGGGGGCGGACTATGGCTACACCTTC
-,few,TRBV11-2,15,TRBJ2-3,CASSSAGANTDTQYF,TGTGCCAGCAGCTCGGCCGGGGCTAACACAGATACGCAGTATTTT
TRBD1,-,TRBV20-1,15,TRBJ2-1,CSARAWGQGAGEQFF,TGCAGTGCTAGAGCTTGGGGACAGGGCGCTGGAGAGCAGTTCTTC
-,many,TRBV11-1,16,TRBJ2-3,CASSLAPREITDTQYF,TGTGCCAGCAGCTTAGCCCCCAGGGAGATCACAGATACGCAGTATTTT
-,many,TRBV9,15,TRBJ2-1,CASSVGRAQFNEQFF,TGTGCCAGCAGCGTAGGGAGGGCCCAGTTCAATGAGCAGTTCTTC
-,few,TRBV3-1,13,TRBJ2-5,CASVRGIGETQYF,TGTGCCAGCGTACGAGGAATCGGGGAGACCCAGTACTTC
-,few,TRBV12-3/TRBV12-4,16,TRBJ1-1,CASSFGPAISNTEAFF,TGTGCCAGCAGTTTCGGGCCAGCGATTTCGAACACTGAAGCTTTCTTT
TRBD1,few,TRBV6-1,16,TRBJ1-5,CASSEVYRGSGQPQHF,TGTGCCAGCAGTGAAGTCTACAGGGGGTCAGGTCAGCCCCAGCATTTT
-,-,TRBV15,19,TRBJ2-7,CATSRDQGVRRGPPYEQYF,TGTGCCACCAGCAGAGATCAAGGAGTAAGGAGGGGACCCCCCTACGAGCAGTACTTC
-,-,TRBV5-1,17,TRBJ1-1,CASSLTVDRHQNTEAFF,TGCGCCAGCAGCCTAACCGTAGACAGGCATCAGAACACTGAAGCTTTCTTT
TRBD2,many,TRBV12-3/TRBV12-4,13,TRBJ2-2,CASISGGGGELFF,TGTGCCAGCATCTCCGGGGGGGGCGGGGAGCTGTTTTTT
-,many,TRBV7-9,15,TRBJ2-3,CASSRTSYSTDTQYF,TGTGCCAGCAGCCGAACTTCCTACAGCACAGATACGCAGTATTTT
-,many,TRBV7-2,15,TRBJ2-7,CASSQNPGALYEQYF,TGTGCCAGCAGCCAAAACCCCGGGGCCCTCTACGAGCAGTACTTC
TRBD1,-,TRBV4-2,16,TRBJ1-2,CANSQVGDRGLGGYTF,TGTGCCAACAGCCAAGTCGGGGACAGGGGGCTTGGTGGCTACACCTTC
TRBD1,many,TRBV12-3/TRBV12-4,15,TRBJ2-7,CASRRPGTGNYEQYF,TGTGCCAGCAGACGACCCGGGACAGGGAACTACGAGCAGTACTTC
-,few,TRBV5-5,13,TRBJ1-5,CASSFVTDQPQHF,TGTGCCAGCAGCTTCGTAACTGATCAGCCCCAGCATTTT
-,-,TRBV3-1,16,TRBJ2-1,CASSQDLQLRGNEQFF,TGTGCCAGCAGCCAAGATCTCCAGCTCCGGGGCAATGAGCAGTTCTTC
-,-,TRBV20-1,12,TRBJ2-3,CSARISGGTQYF,TGCAGTGCTAGGATCTCTGGGGGAACGCAGTATTTT
-,-,TRBV6-6,13,TRBJ1-2,CASSYGGTRGYTF,TGTGCCAGCAGTTACGGCGGGACACGGGGCTACACCTTC
-,many,TRBV10-3,15,TRBJ1-2,CAISEFKTGNYGYTF,TGTGCCATCAGTGAGTTCAAGACGGGGAACTATGGCTACACCTTC
-,few,TRBV7-9,16,TRBJ1-6,CASRPGESSYNSPLHF,TGTGCCAGCAGGCCTGGGGAGAGCTCCTATAATTCACCCCTCCACTTT
TRBD1,many,TRBV3-1,13,TRBJ1-6,CASQGAFNSPLHF,TGTGCCTCTCAGGGGGCTTTCAATTCACCCCTCCACTTT